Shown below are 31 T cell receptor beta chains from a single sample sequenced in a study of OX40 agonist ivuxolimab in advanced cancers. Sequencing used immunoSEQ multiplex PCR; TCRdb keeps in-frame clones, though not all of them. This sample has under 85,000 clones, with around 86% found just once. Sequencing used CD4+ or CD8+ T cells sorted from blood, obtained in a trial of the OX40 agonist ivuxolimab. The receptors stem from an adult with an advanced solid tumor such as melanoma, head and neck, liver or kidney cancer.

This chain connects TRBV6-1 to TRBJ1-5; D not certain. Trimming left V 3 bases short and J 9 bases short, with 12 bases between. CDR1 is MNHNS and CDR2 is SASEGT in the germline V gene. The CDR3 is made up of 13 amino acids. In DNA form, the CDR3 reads TGTGCCAGCAGTGATGTGGCCCTCCGGCCCCAGCATTTT. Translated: CASSDVALRPQHF.

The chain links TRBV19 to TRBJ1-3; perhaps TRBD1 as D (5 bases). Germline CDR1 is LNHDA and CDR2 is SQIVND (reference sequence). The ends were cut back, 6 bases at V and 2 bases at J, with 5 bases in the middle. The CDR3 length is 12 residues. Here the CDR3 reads CASRGAGNTIYF. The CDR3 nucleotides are TGTGCCAGTAGAGGGGCTGGAAACACCATATATTTT.

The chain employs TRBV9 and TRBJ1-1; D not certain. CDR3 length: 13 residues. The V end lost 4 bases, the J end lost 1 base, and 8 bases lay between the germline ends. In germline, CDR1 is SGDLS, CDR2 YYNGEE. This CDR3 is CASSPRWNTEAFF. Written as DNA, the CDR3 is TGTGCCAGCAGCCCCCGTTGGAACACTGAAGCTTTCTTT.

The CDR3 DNA follows: TGTGCCAGCTCACCAAGCGGCAGTTCACCCCTCCACTTT. Its protein product is CASSPSGSSPLHF. This sequence joins TRBV18 and TRBJ1-6; no definite D call. With 2 bases removed from V and 9 bases from J, the gap between germline ends came to 8 bases. This CDR3 comprises 13 residues. Looked up from germline, CDR1 is KGHSH and CDR2 is LQKENI.

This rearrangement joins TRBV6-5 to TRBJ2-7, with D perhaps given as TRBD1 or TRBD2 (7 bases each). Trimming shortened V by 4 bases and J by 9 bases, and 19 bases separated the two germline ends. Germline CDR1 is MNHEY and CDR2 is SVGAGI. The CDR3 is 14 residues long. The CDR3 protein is CASSSQGGLGAQYF. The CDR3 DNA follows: TGTGCCAGCAGTTCCCAGGGGGGGTTAGGTGCGCAGTACTTC.

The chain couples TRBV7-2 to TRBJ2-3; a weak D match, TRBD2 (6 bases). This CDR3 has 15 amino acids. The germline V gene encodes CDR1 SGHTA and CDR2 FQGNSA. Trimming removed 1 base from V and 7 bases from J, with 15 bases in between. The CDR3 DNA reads TGTGCCAGCAGCTTAGGACATGGGGGGAGACATACGCAGTATTTT. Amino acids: CASSLGHGGRHTQYF.

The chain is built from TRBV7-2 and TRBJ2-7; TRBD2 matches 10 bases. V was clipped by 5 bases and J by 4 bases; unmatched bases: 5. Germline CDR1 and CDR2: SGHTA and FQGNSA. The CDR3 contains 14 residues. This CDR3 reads CASSPTSGAYEQYF. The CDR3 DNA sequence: TGTGCCAGCAGCCCTACTAGCGGGGCTTACGAGCAGTACTTC.

The CDR3 loop reads CASGRRQGASNEKLFF. Here the CDR3 DNA reads TGTGCCAGCGGGCGACGACAGGGGGCATCTAATGAAAAACTGTTTTTT. V and J are TRBV7-2 and TRBJ1-4, with TRBD1 matching over 10 bases. Germline loops: CDR1 SGHTA, CDR2 FQGNSA. The CDR3 consists of 16 residues. Trimming at V came to 8 bases and at J to 3 bases, leaving 9 bases not matched to a gene. Looking up the rest from reference TRBV7-2 and TRBJ1-4 gives the full variable domain: GAGVSQSPSNKVTEKGKDVELRCDPISGHTALYWYRQSLGQGLEFLIYFQGNSAPDKSGLPSDRFSAERTGGSVSTLTIQRTQQEDSAVYLCASGRRQGASNEKLFFGSGTQLSVL.

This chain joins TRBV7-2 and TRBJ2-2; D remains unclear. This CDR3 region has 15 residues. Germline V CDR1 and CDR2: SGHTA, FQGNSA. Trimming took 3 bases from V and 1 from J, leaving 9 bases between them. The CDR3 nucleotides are TGTGCCAGCAGCTTTTTGCCCCAGAACACCGGGGAGCTGTTTTTT. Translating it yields CASSFLPQNTGELFF.

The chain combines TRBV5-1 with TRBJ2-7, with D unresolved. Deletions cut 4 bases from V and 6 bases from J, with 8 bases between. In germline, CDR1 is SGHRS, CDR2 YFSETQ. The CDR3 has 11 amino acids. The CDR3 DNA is TGCGCCAGCAGCGCTACCGGCGAGCAGTACTTC. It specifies CASSATGEQYF.

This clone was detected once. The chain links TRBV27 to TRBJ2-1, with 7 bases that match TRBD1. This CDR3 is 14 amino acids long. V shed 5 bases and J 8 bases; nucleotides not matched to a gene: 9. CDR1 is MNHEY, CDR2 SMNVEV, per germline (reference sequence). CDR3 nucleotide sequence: TGTGCCAGCAGTAGACAGGGCGAGGTTCATGAGCAGTTCTTC. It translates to CASSRQGEVHEQFF.

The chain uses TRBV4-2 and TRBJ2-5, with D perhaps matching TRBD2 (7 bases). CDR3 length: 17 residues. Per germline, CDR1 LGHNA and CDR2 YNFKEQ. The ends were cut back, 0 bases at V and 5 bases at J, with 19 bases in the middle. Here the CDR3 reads CASSQDAATGRGETQYF. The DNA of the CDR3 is TGTGCCAGCAGCCAAGATGCCGCCACAGGGCGGGGGGAGACCCAGTACTTC.

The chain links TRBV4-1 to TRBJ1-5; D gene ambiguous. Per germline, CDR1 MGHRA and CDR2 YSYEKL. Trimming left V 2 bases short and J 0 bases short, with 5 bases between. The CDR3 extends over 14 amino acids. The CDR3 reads CASSQFNSNQPQHF. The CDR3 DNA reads TGCGCCAGCAGCCAATTTAATAGCAATCAGCCCCAGCATTTT.

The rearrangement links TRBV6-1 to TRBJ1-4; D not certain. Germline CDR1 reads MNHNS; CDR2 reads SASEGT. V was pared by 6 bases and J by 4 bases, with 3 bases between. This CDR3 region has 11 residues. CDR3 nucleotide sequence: TGTGCCAGCAGGGTTAATGAAAAACTGTTTTTT. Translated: CASRVNEKLFF.

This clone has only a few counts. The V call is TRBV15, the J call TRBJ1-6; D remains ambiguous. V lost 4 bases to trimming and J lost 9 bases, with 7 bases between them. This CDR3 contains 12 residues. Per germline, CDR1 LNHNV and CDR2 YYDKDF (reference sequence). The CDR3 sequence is CATSIRGSPLHF. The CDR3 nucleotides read TGTGCCACCAGCATACGAGGTTCACCCCTCCACTTT.

The CDR3 spells CASSWSYEQYF. The CDR3 DNA follows: TGTGCCAGCAGTTGGTCCTACGAGCAGTACTTC. This rearrangement joins TRBV28 to TRBJ2-7; D is uncertain. This CDR3 contains 11 residues. V was shortened by 4 bases and J by 1 base, with 2 bases between the two germline ends. Germline V CDR1 and CDR2: MDHEN, SYDVKM.

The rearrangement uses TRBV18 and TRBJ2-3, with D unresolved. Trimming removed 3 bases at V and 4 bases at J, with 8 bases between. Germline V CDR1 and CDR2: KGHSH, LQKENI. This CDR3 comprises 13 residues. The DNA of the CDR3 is TGTGCCAGCTCACCTGATAGTGCAGATACGCAGTATTTT. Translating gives CASSPDSADTQYF.

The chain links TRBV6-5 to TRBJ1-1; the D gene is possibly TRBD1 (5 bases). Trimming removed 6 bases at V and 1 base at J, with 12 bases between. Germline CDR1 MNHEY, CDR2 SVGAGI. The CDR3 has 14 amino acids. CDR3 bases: TGTGCCAGCAGGCGACAGATCGAGAACACTGAAGCTTTCTTT. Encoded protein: CASRRQIENTEAFF.

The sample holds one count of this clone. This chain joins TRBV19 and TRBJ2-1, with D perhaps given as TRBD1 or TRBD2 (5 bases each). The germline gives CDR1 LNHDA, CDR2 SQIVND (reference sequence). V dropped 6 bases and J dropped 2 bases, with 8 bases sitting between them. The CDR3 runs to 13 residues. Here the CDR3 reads CASREGPYNEQFF. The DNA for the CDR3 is TGTGCCAGTAGAGAGGGGCCCTACAATGAGCAGTTCTTC.

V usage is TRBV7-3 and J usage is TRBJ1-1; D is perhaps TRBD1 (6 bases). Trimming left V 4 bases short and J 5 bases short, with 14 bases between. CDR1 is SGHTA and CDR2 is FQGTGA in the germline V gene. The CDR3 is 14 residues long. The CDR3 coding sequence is TGTGCCAGCAGCTCCAACAGGGATGTAACTGAAGCTTTCTTT. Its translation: CASSSNRDVTEAFF.

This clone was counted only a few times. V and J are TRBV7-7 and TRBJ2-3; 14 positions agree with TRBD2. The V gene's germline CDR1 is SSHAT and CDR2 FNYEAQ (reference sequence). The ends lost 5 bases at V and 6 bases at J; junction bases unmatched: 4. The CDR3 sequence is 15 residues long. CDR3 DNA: TGTGCCAGCAGCGCGGGACTAGCGGGAGCGGATACGCAGTATTTT. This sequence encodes CASSAGLAGADTQYF.

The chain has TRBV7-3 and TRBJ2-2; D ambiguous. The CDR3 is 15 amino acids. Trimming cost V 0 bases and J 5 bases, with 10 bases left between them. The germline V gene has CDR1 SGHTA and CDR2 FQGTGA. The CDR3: CASSLTGFRTGELFF. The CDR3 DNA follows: TGTGCCAGCAGCTTAACGGGTTTTAGGACCGGGGAGCTGTTTTTT.

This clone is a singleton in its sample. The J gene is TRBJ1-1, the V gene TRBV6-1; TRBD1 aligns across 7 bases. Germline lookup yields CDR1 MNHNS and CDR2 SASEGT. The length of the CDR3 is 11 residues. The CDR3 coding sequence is TGTGCTACGAACAGGGGCACTGAAGCTTTCTTT. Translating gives CATNRGTEAFF.

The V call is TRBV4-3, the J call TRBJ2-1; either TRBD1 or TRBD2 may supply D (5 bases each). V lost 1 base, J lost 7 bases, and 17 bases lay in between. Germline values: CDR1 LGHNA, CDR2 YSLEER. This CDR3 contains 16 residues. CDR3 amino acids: CASSQALGEPLNEQFF. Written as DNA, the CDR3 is TGCGCCAGCAGCCAAGCTCTGGGGGAGCCACTAAATGAGCAGTTCTTC.

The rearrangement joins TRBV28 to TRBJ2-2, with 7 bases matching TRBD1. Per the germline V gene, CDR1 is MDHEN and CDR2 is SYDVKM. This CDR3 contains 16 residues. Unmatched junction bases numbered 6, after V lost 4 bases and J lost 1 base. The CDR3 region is CASSSYRGENTGELFF. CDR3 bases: TGTGCCAGCAGTTCGTACAGGGGTGAGAACACCGGGGAGCTGTTTTTT.

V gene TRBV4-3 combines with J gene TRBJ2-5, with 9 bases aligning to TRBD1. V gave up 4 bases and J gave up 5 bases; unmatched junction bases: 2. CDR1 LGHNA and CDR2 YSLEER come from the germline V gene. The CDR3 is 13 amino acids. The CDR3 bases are TGCGCCAGCAGCCGAGACAGGGGGGAGACCCAGTACTTC. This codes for CASSRDRGETQYF.

The CDR3 bases are TGTGCCAGCAGTTTCCCGGGAGACTATGGCTACACCTTC. Protein sequence: CASSFPGDYGYTF. The chain employs TRBV6-5 and TRBJ1-2, with no clear D. Trimming took 4 bases from V and 3 from J, leaving 9 bases between them. This CDR3 region has 13 residues. CDR1 is MNHEY, CDR2 SVGAGI, per germline.

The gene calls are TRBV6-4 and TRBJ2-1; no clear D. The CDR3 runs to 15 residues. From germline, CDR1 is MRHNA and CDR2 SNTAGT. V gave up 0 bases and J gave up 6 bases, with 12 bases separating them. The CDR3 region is CASSDSRISINEQFF. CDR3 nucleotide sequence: TGTGCCAGCAGTGACTCGCGGATCAGCATCAATGAGCAGTTCTTC.

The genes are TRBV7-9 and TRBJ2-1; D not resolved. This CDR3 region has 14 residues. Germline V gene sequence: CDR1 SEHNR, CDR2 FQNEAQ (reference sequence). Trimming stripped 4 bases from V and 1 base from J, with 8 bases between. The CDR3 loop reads CASSSQSSYNEQFF. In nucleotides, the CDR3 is TGTGCCAGCAGCTCTCAGTCATCCTACAATGAGCAGTTCTTC.

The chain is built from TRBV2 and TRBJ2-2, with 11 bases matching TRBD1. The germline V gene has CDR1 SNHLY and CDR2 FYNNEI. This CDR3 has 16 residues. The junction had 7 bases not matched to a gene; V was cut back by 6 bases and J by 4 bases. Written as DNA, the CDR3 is TGTGCCAGCAGCCGCGGACAGGGGGCGGCCACCGGGGAGCTGTTTTTT. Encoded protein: CASSRGQGAATGELFF.

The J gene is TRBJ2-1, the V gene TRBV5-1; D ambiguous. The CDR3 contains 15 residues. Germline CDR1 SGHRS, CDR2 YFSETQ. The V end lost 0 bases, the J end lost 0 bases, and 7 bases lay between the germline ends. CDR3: CASSLGPSSYNEQFF. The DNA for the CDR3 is TGCGCCAGCAGCTTGGGGCCGAGCTCCTACAATGAGCAGTTCTTC.